This record looks at one T cell receptor (beta chain) sequence and its context. This clone was detected many times. It has no known antigen specificity. No quality values exist for individual bases; no much larger clone is one base distant. Other nucleotide sequences from this sample produce the same CDR3. The source of the sample is a study of shared clonotypes between healthy human individuals (dated by TCRdb to about 2020). Some background on the complete study: The cohort included a few men and two women between 18 and 49 years of age. To estimate repertoire size and how much clonotypes are shared between individuals, the study performed deep sequencing of blood TCR repertoires from a few healthy adults. To increase sequencing depth and limit assay-specific biases, TCR repertoire library preparation and sequencing were carried out by different laboratories using diverse techniques. Each donor's leukapheresis produced roughly between roughly 0.85 and 9.5 billion PBMCs. What the work shows at the level of the full study, not this receptor alone: Sampling was restricted to blood, and TCR repertoires in tissues likely differ from the TCR repertoires found in blood. The small number of donors limited the genetic and exposure-history diversity represented. Pairwise subsampling indicated that sequencing depth was expected to affect the degree of clonotype sharing among donors.

The donors were healthy, HIV-negative adults who had no recently reported acute infections or vaccinations. Only Caucasian adults living in Nashville, Tennessee, USA were represented among the donors. In the unsorted samples, 87 million or so PBMCs were counted, and genomic DNA was extracted using the QIAamp DNA Blood Mini kit. Blood was collected by leukapheresis, and PBMCs were isolated by Ficoll-Histopaque density gradient centrifugation and then cryopreserved in liquid nitrogen vapor phase. Using the deep immunoSEQ assay, TCR CDR3 regions were amplified from genomic DNA by multiplex PCR. Extracted genomic DNA from each cell subset was distributed evenly across all wells of several immunoSEQ 96-well plates, and each plate was treated as a replicate. For unsorted PBMC, each replicate PCR was loaded with roughly 330 ng genomic DNA, equivalent to about 30,000 T cell genomes. Ten immunoSEQ deep assay plates were used to sequence unsorted PBMC genomic DNA. Purified libraries were measured with a Qubit 3.0 fluorometer, size-checked on a Bioanalyzer 2100, and measured again with the KAPA Library Quantification kit. Each immunoSEQ 96-well plate was sequenced on its own single-read 150-cycle Illumina NextSeq 550 flow cell. The study's own analysis went as follows. Because the immunoSEQ output held only junctional sequences and lacked quality scores, the filtering could not match the filtering applied to full-length reads. Sequences were annotated with PyIR, a Python wrapper for IgBLAST v1.9, and V/J genes and CDR3 were assigned using IMGT germline references. Reads were removed for weak V/J assignments (E-value above 1e-6), missing CDR3, stop codons, out-of-frame junctions, or ambiguous translated residues. V3J clonotypes were defined by identical inferred V gene, J gene, and CDR3 amino acid sequence. To compute the percentage overlap between repertoires, the number of shared unique clonotypes was divided by the size of the smaller repertoire. Three approaches were used to assess repertoire richness: RTK rarefaction, the Chao1 estimator, and Recon v2.1 estimates of unobserved clonotypes. TCRdb obtained this table from immuneACCESS and retained in-frame rearrangements with V and J assigned. These tables miss some clones; where compared with another copy, unresolved V genes account for less than half of the shortfall, and the remainder is unexplained. V, J and clone size are those of that table, while D and trimming were read from the DNA. The sample records approximately 500,000 clones, 81% of which are singletons. Together, the top ten hold approximately 12% of the sample.

V lost 0 bases and J lost 7 bases, and the count of bases not matched to a germline gene is 7. Based on the germline V gene, the CDR1 and CDR2 sequences are SGHRS and YFSETQ. Taken from cysteine to phenylalanine, the CDR3 has 15 residues. Only the CDR3 portion is preserved as DNA: 45 bases, with reading frame beginning at the first base. The TCR originated in a woman in her forties in good health. Some clones in this sample may be carry-over from other donors' samples. Sample: PBMCs. The receptor chain draws on TRBV5-1 and TRBJ1-5, and TRBD1 aligns with 7 junction nucleotides. CDR3 protein: CASSLEGARGQPQHF. The base sequence is TGCGCCAGCAGCTTGGAGGGGGCGCGGGGGCAGCCCCAGCATTTT.